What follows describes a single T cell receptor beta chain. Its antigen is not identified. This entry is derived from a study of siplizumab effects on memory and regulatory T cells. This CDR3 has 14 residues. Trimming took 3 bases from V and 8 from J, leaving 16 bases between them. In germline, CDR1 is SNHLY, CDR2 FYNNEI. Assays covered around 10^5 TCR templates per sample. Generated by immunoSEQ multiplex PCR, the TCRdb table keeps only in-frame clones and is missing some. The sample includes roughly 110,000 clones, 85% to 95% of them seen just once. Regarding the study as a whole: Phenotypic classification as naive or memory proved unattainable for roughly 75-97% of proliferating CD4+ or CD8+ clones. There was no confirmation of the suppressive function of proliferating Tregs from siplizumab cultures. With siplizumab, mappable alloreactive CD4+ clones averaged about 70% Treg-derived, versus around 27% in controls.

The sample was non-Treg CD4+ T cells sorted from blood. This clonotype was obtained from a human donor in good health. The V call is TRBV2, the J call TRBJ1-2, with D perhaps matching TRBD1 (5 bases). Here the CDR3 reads CASSERLTGWGYTF. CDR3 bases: TGTGCCAGCAGTGAGCGGCTTACAGGATGGGGCTACACCTTC.